The clone carrying this TCR beta chain showed up many times. The sample originates from a study of regulatory T cells in long-lasting Graves disease. The V end was cut by 2 bases, the J end by 2 bases, with 15 bases between. The V gene's germline CDR1 is MDHEN and CDR2 SYDVKM. The CDR3 has 16 residues. As to time point: newly diagnosed GD, antithyroid drugs for less than 3 months. Making the TCR library involved RNA that had been extracted from PBMCs. Through Arm-PCR of CDR3 regions and iRepertoire HTBI primers, TCR beta libraries were built. TCRdb analysed the multiplex PCR reads with MiXCR anew, one entry per CDR3 protein. The top ten clones hold about 11% of a sample with some 600,000 distinct CDR3 sequences, around 15% of them seen once. Separately, the same data were catalogued under a study of T cells in Graves' hyperthyroidism and ophthalmopathy. That paper adds: The patients, who ranged from 18 to 65 in age, presented with newly diagnosed hyperthyroidism lasting under 2 months. Pregnant or lactating patients were excluded, as were those with uncontrolled infection or other autoimmune disease. The model forecast ophthalmopathy, anticipating it by a median around 6.5 months before onset.

V is TRBV28 and J is TRBJ1-2, with D maybe TRBD1 (5 bases). The receptor's source is a man between 18 and 29 years old with Graves disease. This specimen consisted of peripheral blood mononuclear cells (PBMCs), obtained at new diagnosis, from a patient treated with antithyroid drugs. The CDR3 sequence is CASSLTSGGGNYGYTF. CDR3 DNA: TGTGCCAGCAGTTTAACTAGCGGGGGAGGAAACTATGGCTACACCTTC.